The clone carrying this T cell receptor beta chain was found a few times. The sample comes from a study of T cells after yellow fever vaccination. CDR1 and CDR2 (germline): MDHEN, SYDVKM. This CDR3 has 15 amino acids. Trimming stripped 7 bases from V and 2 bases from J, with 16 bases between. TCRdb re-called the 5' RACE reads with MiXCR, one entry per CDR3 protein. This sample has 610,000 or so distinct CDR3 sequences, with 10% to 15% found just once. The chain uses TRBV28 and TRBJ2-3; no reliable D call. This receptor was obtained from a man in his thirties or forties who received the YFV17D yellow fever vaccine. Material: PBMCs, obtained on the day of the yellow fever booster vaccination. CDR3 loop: CASIGRNRPTDTQYF. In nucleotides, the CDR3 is TGTGCCAGCATTGGAAGGAACAGACCCACAGATACGCAGTATTTT.